Sequencing of this T cell receptor (beta chain) was carried out in a study of blood T cell repertoires in COVID-19. Some clones are missing from TCRdb's copy, which holds only in-frame ones; the method was immunoSEQ multiplex PCR. The sample records about 170,000 clones, about nine tenths being singletons. Germline CDR1 SGHRS, CDR2 YFSETQ. CDR3 length: 15 residues. The V end was cut by 4 bases, the J end by 8 bases, with 21 bases between. The sample taken for sequencing was peripheral blood. The receptor was isolated from a man aged 18 to 29 with COVID-19, enrolled during active disease. The chain combines TRBV5-1 with TRBJ1-2; D gene ambiguous. The CDR3 nucleotides are TGCGCCAGCAGCGGATCGACCAGTGGAATGAGGGGCTACACCTTC. This encodes CASSGSTSGMRGYTF.